These T cell receptor beta chains were read from a single sample in a study of cytomegalovirus exposure and HLA in healthy donors. Using immunoSEQ multiplex PCR, the repertoire was profiled, and TCRdb retains in-frame clones only, with some absent. Counted here are approximately 160,000 clones, around three quarters occurring once; the ten biggest clones make up about 1.5%. Sample: PBMCs. The source of these receptors is a woman under 40 in good health and CMV-seronegative. The CDR3 runs from the conserved cysteine through the conserved F or W. Fields, in order: CDR3 DNA, CDR3 protein, clone size, D gene, V gene, J gene. The D gene is left open where the match is weak. Only some rows state a clone size, as once, few, many or a class for expanded clones.

cdr3_nt: TGTGCCAGCTCCCCTTGGGTAGCGGGAGTAGAAGAGCAGTACTTC
cdr3_aa: CASSPWVAGVEEQYF
clone_size: .
d_call: TRBD2
v_call: TRBV27
j_call: TRBJ2-7

cdr3_nt: TGTGCCAGCAGTCAACTAGCGGGAGGTTACCACGAGCAGTACTTC
cdr3_aa: CASSQLAGGYHEQYF
clone_size: .
d_call: TRBD2
v_call: TRBV28
j_call: TRBJ2-7

cdr3_nt: TGTGCCTGGAGTCCGGGGAGCTCCTACAATGAGCAGTTCTTC
cdr3_aa: CAWSPGSSYNEQFF
clone_size: .
d_call: .
v_call: TRBV30
j_call: TRBJ2-1

cdr3_nt: TGTGCCTGGAGTGTACATGAGGGTGGCTACCCCTTC
cdr3_aa: CAWSVHEGGYPF
clone_size: few
d_call: .
v_call: TRBV30
j_call: TRBJ1-2

cdr3_nt: TGTGCCAGCAGTCTGAGCACAGATACGCAGTATTTT
cdr3_aa: CASSLSTDTQYF
clone_size: .
d_call: .
v_call: TRBV2
j_call: TRBJ2-3

cdr3_nt: TGCGCCAGCAGTGGCGGCAATGAGCAGTTCTTC
cdr3_aa: CASSGGNEQFF
clone_size: .
d_call: .
v_call: TRBV10-1
j_call: TRBJ2-1

cdr3_nt: TGTGCCAGCAGTTTAAAAGGCGGGAGGGGACCCTACGAGCAGTACTTC
cdr3_aa: CASSLKGGRGPYEQYF
clone_size: few
d_call: TRBD2
v_call: TRBV27
j_call: TRBJ2-7

cdr3_nt: TGTGCCAGCAGCTTGGTTGATATAGCTGGGGCCAACGTCCTGACTTTC
cdr3_aa: CASSLVDIAGANVLTF
clone_size: .
d_call: .
v_call: TRBV5-4
j_call: TRBJ2-6

cdr3_nt: TGCAGTGCTCGTCGGGACTCGGGAGCTTTCTTT
cdr3_aa: CSARRDSGAFF
clone_size: .
d_call: .
v_call: TRBV20-1
j_call: TRBJ1-1

cdr3_nt: TGTGCCAGCAGCTTAGCGCTCGGGTACAGGGGCGAAAAACTGTTTTTT
cdr3_aa: CASSLALGYRGEKLFF
clone_size: once
d_call: TRBD1
v_call: TRBV7-9
j_call: TRBJ1-4

cdr3_nt: TGTGCCAGCAGCTTAGGGGACAGGGGCGAGCAGTTCTTC
cdr3_aa: CASSLGDRGEQFF
clone_size: .
d_call: TRBD1
v_call: TRBV7-8
j_call: TRBJ2-1

cdr3_nt: TGTGCCACCAGCAAAGGGGCTTCCTCCTACGAGCAGTACTTC
cdr3_aa: CATSKGASSYEQYF
clone_size: few
d_call: .
v_call: TRBV15
j_call: TRBJ2-7

cdr3_nt: TGTGCCAGTAGTGACGGACAGACATACTCTGGAAACACCATATATTTT
cdr3_aa: CASSDGQTYSGNTIYF
clone_size: once
d_call: .
v_call: TRBV19
j_call: TRBJ1-3

cdr3_nt: TGTGCCAGCAGAACAGGGGGGGACACTGAAGCTTTCTTT
cdr3_aa: CASRTGGDTEAFF
clone_size: .
d_call: TRBD1
v_call: TRBV6-5
j_call: TRBJ1-1

cdr3_nt: TGTGCCAGCAGTTACACCGGACAGGGTAACTACAATGAGCAGTTCTTC
cdr3_aa: CASSYTGQGNYNEQFF
clone_size: once
d_call: TRBD1
v_call: TRBV6-5
j_call: TRBJ2-1

cdr3_nt: TGTGCCAGAAGCTGTCAGGGACTACCACACCCCTTCCTCTCCTACGAGCAGTACTTC
cdr3_aa: CARSCQGLPHPFLSYEQYF
clone_size: .
d_call: TRBD2
v_call: TRBV5-3
j_call: TRBJ2-7

cdr3_nt: TGTGCCTGGAGCCCTACGTCCCTCAATGAGCAGTTCTTC
cdr3_aa: CAWSPTSLNEQFF
clone_size: .
d_call: .
v_call: TRBV30
j_call: TRBJ2-1

cdr3_nt: TGCGCCAGCAGTCACGAGGTGTGGGGACATTACAATCAGCCCCAGCATTTT
cdr3_aa: CASSHEVWGHYNQPQHF
clone_size: .
d_call: .
v_call: TRBV23-1
j_call: TRBJ1-5

cdr3_nt: TGCAGCGTTGAAGGTCGCGGGGACCACACAGATACGCAGTATTTT
cdr3_aa: CSVEGRGDHTDTQYF
clone_size: .
d_call: .
v_call: TRBV29-1
j_call: TRBJ2-3

cdr3_nt: TGTGCCAGCAGGGAAGGACAGGGGGCCTACGAGCAGTACTTC
cdr3_aa: CASREGQGAYEQYF
clone_size: .
d_call: TRBD1
v_call: TRBV6-1
j_call: TRBJ2-7

cdr3_nt: TGTGCCAGCAGCCTGACAGGGAACACTGAAGCTTTCTTT
cdr3_aa: CASSLTGNTEAFF
clone_size: .
d_call: .
v_call: TRBV27
j_call: TRBJ1-1

cdr3_nt: TGTGCCAGCAGCTCCCTGGGTGGCAGGGATGGAGGCTACACCTTC
cdr3_aa: CASSSLGGRDGGYTF
clone_size: .
d_call: .
v_call: TRBV7-8
j_call: TRBJ1-2

cdr3_nt: TGTGCCAGCACCCCTGGGGCAGGCTCTAACTATGGCTACACCTTC
cdr3_aa: CASTPGAGSNYGYTF
clone_size: .
d_call: .
v_call: TRBV7-8
j_call: TRBJ1-2

cdr3_nt: TGTGCCAGCAGTTACTCGCGGGTTCGGGGCTACACCTTC
cdr3_aa: CASSYSRVRGYTF
clone_size: .
d_call: .
v_call: TRBV6-5
j_call: TRBJ1-2

cdr3_nt: TGTGCCAGCAGCTTAGTAATGGGACAATACACCGGGGAGCTGTTTTTT
cdr3_aa: CASSLVMGQYTGELFF
clone_size: once
d_call: .
v_call: TRBV7-2
j_call: TRBJ2-2

cdr3_nt: TGTGCCAGCAGCGTAGCTCCCTCGACTAGCGCGTTTGACCACGAGCAGTACTTC
cdr3_aa: CASSVAPSTSAFDHEQYF
clone_size: .
d_call: TRBD2
v_call: TRBV9
j_call: TRBJ2-7

cdr3_nt: TGCGCCAGCAGCTTGGTTCTAGCGCCTAACAATGAGCAGTTCTTC
cdr3_aa: CASSLVLAPNNEQFF
clone_size: .
d_call: .
v_call: TRBV5-1
j_call: TRBJ2-1

cdr3_nt: TGCAGCGTTAGACAGGGACGGAGCACAGATACGCAGTATTTT
cdr3_aa: CSVRQGRSTDTQYF
clone_size: .
d_call: TRBD1
v_call: TRBV29-1
j_call: TRBJ2-3

cdr3_nt: TGTGCCAGCAGCCACGGACAGGGGGTGACCCTTATCTACGAGCAGTACTTC
cdr3_aa: CASSHGQGVTLIYEQYF
clone_size: .
d_call: TRBD1
v_call: TRBV7-9
j_call: TRBJ2-7

cdr3_nt: TGTGCCAGCTCACCATTTGGGGGCGAAAATGAAAAACTGTTTTTT
cdr3_aa: CASSPFGGENEKLFF
clone_size: .
d_call: .
v_call: TRBV18
j_call: TRBJ1-4

cdr3_nt: TGTGCCACCGACGCGGGGGGACCCCCCAACAATGAGCAGTTCTTC
cdr3_aa: CATDAGGPPNNEQFF
clone_size: .
d_call: TRBD2
v_call: TRBV19
j_call: TRBJ2-1

cdr3_nt: TGTGCCAGCAGCCAATTAACAGGGGGGTCGGAGGGCTACACCTTC
cdr3_aa: CASSQLTGGSEGYTF
clone_size: .
d_call: TRBD1
v_call: TRBV6-6
j_call: TRBJ1-2

cdr3_nt: TGTTCCAGCAGCAAATTCTTACAGCCCTCTGGAAACACCATATATTTT
cdr3_aa: CSSSKFLQPSGNTIYF
clone_size: .
d_call: .
v_call: TRBV7-9
j_call: TRBJ1-3

cdr3_nt: TGTGCCAGCAGTTTTTCCCTCTGGCACTACACCTTC
cdr3_aa: CASSFSLWHYTF
clone_size: .
d_call: .
v_call: TRBV28
j_call: TRBJ1-2

cdr3_nt: TGCGCCAGCAGCTTGGCCTCGGCGGGAGGTTACCACGAGCAGTACTTC
cdr3_aa: CASSLASAGGYHEQYF
clone_size: .
d_call: TRBD2
v_call: TRBV5-1
j_call: TRBJ2-7

cdr3_nt: TGTGCCAGCAGTTTATCGTTAGCGGGGGCCTACAATGAGCAGTTCTTC
cdr3_aa: CASSLSLAGAYNEQFF
clone_size: .
d_call: TRBD2
v_call: TRBV27
j_call: TRBJ2-1

cdr3_nt: TGCGCCAGCAGCCCCCAACTGCCGGGACAGGGGAATGAGCAGTTCTTC
cdr3_aa: CASSPQLPGQGNEQFF
clone_size: .
d_call: TRBD1
v_call: TRBV4-1
j_call: TRBJ2-1

cdr3_nt: TGCGCCAGCAGCTGGGACACCACTAACTATGGCTACACCTTC
cdr3_aa: CASSWDTTNYGYTF
clone_size: .
d_call: .
v_call: TRBV4-1
j_call: TRBJ1-2

cdr3_nt: TGTGCCAGCAGCCTCAAGCCCTGGCGGGACTTTTCCTACAATGAGCAGTTCTTC
cdr3_aa: CASSLKPWRDFSYNEQFF
clone_size: .
d_call: .
v_call: TRBV7-6
j_call: TRBJ2-1

cdr3_nt: TGTGCCTTCTTACAGGGTCCTGGAAACACCATATATTTT
cdr3_aa: CAFLQGPGNTIYF
clone_size: .
d_call: .
v_call: TRBV30
j_call: TRBJ1-3

cdr3_nt: TGCAGCGTGGGGACTAGCACTGTGACCCAGTACTTC
cdr3_aa: CSVGTSTVTQYF
clone_size: .
d_call: TRBD2
v_call: TRBV29-1
j_call: TRBJ2-5

cdr3_nt: TGTGCCATCAGTGAGAGCGGTTCCAATGGCTACACCTTC
cdr3_aa: CAISESGSNGYTF
clone_size: few
d_call: .
v_call: TRBV10-3
j_call: TRBJ1-2

cdr3_nt: TGTGCCAGCAGCCGGACTAGCGGGACCTACAATGAGCAGTTCTTC
cdr3_aa: CASSRTSGTYNEQFF
clone_size: .
d_call: TRBD2
v_call: TRBV5-4
j_call: TRBJ2-1

cdr3_nt: TGTGCCAGCAGCCGTCCGGGATCCACTAATGAAAAACTGTTTTTT
cdr3_aa: CASSRPGSTNEKLFF
clone_size: few
d_call: .
v_call: TRBV5-5
j_call: TRBJ1-4

cdr3_nt: TGTGCCACTTACAGGGAAGGAACGGTTCAGCCCCAGCATTTT
cdr3_aa: CATYREGTVQPQHF
clone_size: .
d_call: .
v_call: TRBV6-1
j_call: TRBJ1-5

cdr3_nt: TGTGCCAGCAGCCAGGGGCGGGCACCCCTCGAGCAGTACTTC
cdr3_aa: CASSQGRAPLEQYF
clone_size: .
d_call: .
v_call: TRBV7-9
j_call: TRBJ2-7

cdr3_nt: TGTGCCAGCAGCCCCGGCCGGGGAGGAAAAGATACGCAGTATTTT
cdr3_aa: CASSPGRGGKDTQYF
clone_size: .
d_call: .
v_call: TRBV5-8
j_call: TRBJ2-3

cdr3_nt: TGTGCCAGCTCACCAAGTCGGGGCAGGGGGCTCACTGAAGCTTTCTTT
cdr3_aa: CASSPSRGRGLTEAFF
clone_size: .
d_call: TRBD1
v_call: TRBV18
j_call: TRBJ1-1

cdr3_nt: TGTGCCAGCTCACCATCTAACCCCCGATACGAGCAGTACTTC
cdr3_aa: CASSPSNPRYEQYF
clone_size: .
d_call: .
v_call: TRBV18
j_call: TRBJ2-7

cdr3_nt: TGTGCCTGGAGTGTTGGACTAGCGGTAGAGACCCAGTACTTC
cdr3_aa: CAWSVGLAVETQYF
clone_size: .
d_call: TRBD2
v_call: TRBV30
j_call: TRBJ2-5

cdr3_nt: TGTGCCAGCTCACCAGGACAGGGCTCCTACGAGCAGTACTTC
cdr3_aa: CASSPGQGSYEQYF
clone_size: .
d_call: TRBD1
v_call: TRBV18
j_call: TRBJ2-7